This entry lists 31 T cell receptor beta chains sequenced from one sample in a study of T cells in Graves' hyperthyroidism and ophthalmopathy. TCR beta CDR3 regions were amplified from RNA. During a first-round RT-PCR of the TCR CDR3, the HTBI primer set was used. TCRdb independently ran MiXCR on the multiplex PCR reads; one entry per CDR3 protein. The repertoire consists of roughly 500,000 distinct CDR3 sequences, with approximately 25% occurring once and the leading ten covering approximately 11%. What was sequenced was blood. These receptors originate from a woman aged 30 to 39 with Graves' ophthalmopathy.

The sample holds many counts of this clonotype. V and J are TRBV7-6 and TRBJ1-2, with D perhaps matching TRBD1 (6 bases). Germline lookup yields CDR1 SGHVS and CDR2 FNYEAQ. The CDR3 totals 16 residues. Deletions cut 2 bases from V and 6 bases from J, with 19 bases between. The CDR3 sequence: CASSLPTPLGGDGYTF. For the CDR3, the DNA is TGTGCCAGCAGCTTACCTACCCCCTTGGGGGGCGATGGCTACACCTTC.

This clonotype was counted only a few times. The chain carries TRBV19 and TRBJ2-7; TRBD2 aligns across 13 bases. The CDR3 runs 17 residues. The V segment lost 5 bases and the J segment 4 bases; nucleotides outside the gene matches: 11. Germline CDR1 reads LNHDA; CDR2 reads SQIVND (reference sequence). For the CDR3, the DNA is TGTGCCAGTAGTCCTCCGGGACTAGCGGGAAAATCATACGAGCAGTACTTC. Residues: CASSPPGLAGKSYEQYF.

This clonotype was counted many times. The gene calls are TRBV4-2 and TRBJ2-7, with D hard to call. Germline CDR1 LGHNA, CDR2 YNFKEQ. The CDR3 has 15 residues. Trimming removed 0 bases at V and 3 bases at J, with 12 bases between. CDR3 sequence: CASSQDRENHYEQYF. CDR3 nucleotide sequence: TGTGCCAGCAGCCAAGACCGCGAGAATCACTACGAGCAGTACTTC.

CDR3 region: CASSSVVGTYEQYF. The DNA for the CDR3 is TGCGCCAGCAGCTCGGTGGTGGGAACCTACGAGCAGTACTTC. The V and J genes are TRBV5-1 and TRBJ2-7; no clear D gene. Trimming shortened V by 3 bases and J by 2 bases, and 12 bases separated the two germline ends. Germline values: CDR1 SGHRS, CDR2 YFSETQ. This CDR3 is 14 amino acids long.

J is TRBJ1-2 and V is TRBV12-3 or TRBV12-4; TRBD1 agrees at 10 bases. The CDR3 has 15 amino acids. The junction had 7 bases not matched to a gene; V was cut back by 4 bases and J by 5 bases. For the CDR3, the DNA is TGTGCCAGCAGTTCGACCCGGGGACAGGGGTATGGCTACACCTTC. Translated: CASSSTRGQGYGYTF.

This clonotype was detected many times. The rearrangement links TRBV28 to TRBJ1-1; D remains ambiguous. V shed 3 bases and J shed 0 bases, with 11 bases lying between them. This CDR3 has 15 amino acids. Germline CDR1 and CDR2: MDHEN and SYDVKM. The CDR3 DNA follows: TGTGCCAGCAGTTTTAATTCCGATTTGAACACTGAAGCTTTCTTT. As protein: CASSFNSDLNTEAFF.

The chain couples TRBV12-3 or TRBV12-4 to TRBJ1-1; D gene unclear. V lost 2 bases to trimming and J lost 1 base, with 8 bases between them. The CDR3 is made up of 14 amino acids. CDR3 in DNA: TGTGCCAGCAGTTTACCCCCAGCGAACACTGAAGCTTTCTTT. Encoded protein: CASSLPPANTEAFF.

This clonotype was seen at least ten times. CDR3 amino acids: CASSMVGDRYEQYF. CDR3 DNA sequence: TGTGCCAGTAGTATGGTCGGTGACCGATACGAGCAGTACTTC. V and J are TRBV19 and TRBJ2-7; D not certain. CDR3 size: 14 residues. Germline V lookup: CDR1 LNHDA, CDR2 SQIVND (reference sequence). The V gene lost 3 bases and the J gene lost 4 bases, with 13 bases spanning the gap.

In its sample, this clonotype was seen a few times. J is TRBJ1-1 and V is TRBV12-3 or TRBV12-4; D not certain. The V gene lost 3 bases and the J gene lost 6 bases, with 14 bases spanning the gap. The CDR3 contains 14 residues. This chain's CDR3 is CASSLTGSRPEAFF. The CDR3 DNA follows: TGTGCCAGCAGTTTGACGGGGAGTCGCCCTGAAGCTTTCTTT.

V and J are TRBV6-5 and TRBJ2-5; 7 bases match TRBD1. The ends lost 4 bases at V and 7 bases at J; junction bases unmatched: 6. The CDR3 is made up of 13 amino acids. CDR1 MNHEY and CDR2 SVGAGI come from the germline V gene. The CDR3 sequence: CASSSDRVGTQYF. Written as DNA, the CDR3 is TGTGCCAGCAGTTCCGACAGGGTAGGGACCCAGTACTTC.

This clonotype turned up a few times. The genes are TRBV7-8 and TRBJ1-2; D is unresolved. CDR3 length equals 11 residues. V was clipped by 4 bases and J by 13 bases, with 13 bases between them. Looked up from germline, CDR1 is SGHVS and CDR2 is FQNEAQ. The CDR3 coding sequence is TGTGCCAGCAGCTCGCGAGGTTCGTGCACCTTC. Translation gives CASSSRGSCTF.

Many counts were recorded for this clonotype. The rearrangement uses TRBV27 and TRBJ1-2, with 7 bases that match TRBD1. J lost 7 bases, V lost 3 bases, and 8 bases had no gene match. In germline, CDR1 is MNHEY, CDR2 SMNVEV (reference sequence). CDR3 size: 14 residues. DNA of the CDR3: TGTGCCAGCAGTTTTCGGGACAGTCCATTTGGCTACACCTTC. It is translated as CASSFRDSPFGYTF.

In its sample, this clonotype was seen many times. V is TRBV27 and J is TRBJ2-2; a weak D match, TRBD2 (5 bases). The CDR3 runs 14 residues. V gave up 5 bases and J gave up 1 base, with 8 bases separating them. The V gene's germline CDR1 is MNHEY and CDR2 SMNVEV (reference sequence). As DNA, the CDR3 is TGTGCCAGCAGTGTCGGGGTGAACACCGGGGAGCTGTTTTTT. Translating gives CASSVGVNTGELFF.

This clonotype has a handful of counts. The J gene is TRBJ2-2, the V gene TRBV5-6; 13 nucleotides line up with TRBD2. J was trimmed by 5 bases and V by 4 bases; bases with no gene match: 8. Looked up from germline, CDR1 is SGHDT and CDR2 is YYEEEE. There are 17 residues in the CDR3. As DNA, the CDR3 is TGTGCCAGCAGCAGAGGACTAGCGGGAGAAGATACCGGGGAGCTGTTTTTT. This codes for CASSRGLAGEDTGELFF.

This clonotype appeared once. This rearrangement joins TRBV28 to TRBJ1-2, with TRBD1 matching 11 bases. CDR3 length: 16 residues. Germline V gives CDR1 MDHEN, CDR2 SYDVKM. J lost 4 bases, V lost 6 bases, and 10 bases had no gene match. As DNA, the CDR3 is TGTGCCAGCAGGAGGACAGGGGGCGCTAAAATCTATGGCTACACCTTC. It yields the protein CASRRTGGAKIYGYTF.

This clonotype has a count of ten or more. Compared with germline, one end of the junction differs, possibly owing to a read error. The CDR3 sequence: CANSDFQGYSNQPQHF. The CDR3 DNA reads TGTGCCAACAGTGATTTTCAGGGATATAGCAATCAGCCCCAGCATTTT. The chain uses TRBV10-3 and TRBJ1-5; possibly TRBD1 for D (5 bases). Germline loops: CDR1 ENHRY, CDR2 SYGVKD. CDR3 size: 16 residues.

This clonotype was seen many times. The rearrangement links TRBV20-1 to TRBJ2-7; D is unresolved. The germline V and J ends were trimmed by 5 bases and 3 bases, with 5 bases remaining between them. The CDR3 runs 10 residues. Germline V gene sequence: CDR1 DFQATT, CDR2 SNEGSKA (reference sequence). The CDR3 protein is CSAFNYEQYF. CDR3 nucleotide sequence: TGCAGTGCTTTCAACTACGAGCAGTACTTC.

Ten or more counts support this clonotype. The V gene is TRBV7-2, the J gene TRBJ1-1, with unresolved D. Trimming removed 1 base at V and 10 bases at J, with 10 bases between. The CDR3 sequence is 12 residues long. Germline CDR1 reads SGHTA; CDR2 reads FQGNSA. The CDR3 bases are TGTGCCAGCAGCTTAGACGAGGGTGTAGCTTTCTTT. This translates into CASSLDEGVAFF.

About this clonotype: This clone may be a read error of a much larger clone one base away. CDR3 loop: CASSPSEGGKGELYF. The CDR3 DNA reads as TGTGCCAGCAGCCCCAGCGAGGGGGGAAAGGGCGAGCTGTACTTC. The chain employs TRBV6-1 and TRBJ2-7; D could derive from TRBD1 or TRBD2 (6 bases each). CDR3 size: 15 residues. CDR1 is MNHNS and CDR2 is SASEGT in the germline V gene.

This clonotype was detected many times. This chain joins TRBV10-3 and TRBJ1-2, with a weak D call TRBD1 (6 bases). V was shortened by 3 bases and J by 6 bases, with 11 bases between the two germline ends. Germline CDR1 is ENHRY and CDR2 is SYGVKD. The length of the CDR3 is 13 residues. CDR3 protein: CAISEGAGDGYTF. The CDR3 DNA follows: TGTGCCATCAGTGAAGGGGCAGGGGATGGCTACACCTTC.

This clonotype was picked up many times. This sequence joins TRBV5-1 and TRBJ2-7; D assignment may be TRBD1 or TRBD2 (5 bases each). V was clipped by 3 bases and J by 4 bases, with 20 bases between them. The germline CDR1 and CDR2 sequences are SGHRS and YFSETQ. The CDR3 contains 16 residues. CDR3 loop: CASSSPTGTGKYEQYF. In nucleotides, the CDR3 is TGCGCCAGCAGCTCCCCAACCGGGACGGGAAAATACGAGCAGTACTTC.

The chain employs TRBV5-1 and TRBJ2-7, with D possibly TRBD2 on 6 matching bases. The germline V gene encodes CDR1 SGHRS and CDR2 YFSETQ. The CDR3 spans 18 residues. Trimming took off 2 bases at V and 6 bases at J, with 27 bases between the two ends. This CDR3 is CASSLTTSKMAGLGEQYF. The CDR3 DNA reads as TGCGCCAGCAGCTTAACGACTAGTAAAATGGCTGGGCTGGGCGAGCAGTACTTC.

This clonotype came up a few times. J is TRBJ2-2 and V is TRBV29-1; D gene uncertain. Trimming took 2 bases from V and 2 from J, leaving 9 bases between them. Germline assignment: CDR1 SQVTM and CDR2 ANQGSEA. This CDR3 region has 14 residues. The CDR3 loop reads CSVEKLRNTGELFF. CDR3 coding DNA: TGCAGCGTTGAAAAACTCCGAAACACCGGGGAGCTGTTTTTT.

This clonotype was detected only a few times. The chain employs TRBV19 and TRBJ1-1; no clear D gene. CDR1 and CDR2 (germline): LNHDA, SQIVND (reference sequence). With 3 bases removed from V and 4 bases from J, the gap between germline ends came to 9 bases. This CDR3 has 13 amino acids. CDR3 coding DNA: TGTGCCAGTAGTATCGGCATGTTCACTGAAGCTTTCTTT. It is translated as CASSIGMFTEAFF.

The chain employs TRBV7-2 and TRBJ1-2; D is undetermined. CDR1 and CDR2 from the germline V gene are SGHTA and FQGNSA. Between the trimmed V and J ends, which lost 7 bases and 8 bases, there was a span of 11 bases. This CDR3 has 11 residues. The chain's CDR3 is CASTGIGGYTF. The CDR3 DNA follows: TGTGCCAGCACCGGGATCGGGGGCTACACCTTC. The full variable domain, its missing parts supplied by reference TRBV7-2 and TRBJ1-2, is GAGVSQSPSNKVTEKGKDVELRCDPISGHTALYWYRQSLGQGLEFLIYFQGNSAPDKSGLPSDRFSAERTGGSVSTLTIQRTQQEDSAVYLCASTGIGGYTFGSGTRLTVV.

The chain links TRBV5-1 to TRBJ1-1; 7 bases align to TRBD1. This CDR3 spans 14 amino acids. Germline trimming cut 3 bases from V and 3 bases from J; bases unmatched to any gene: 5. Germline V lookup: CDR1 SGHRS, CDR2 YFSETQ. The CDR3 nucleotides read TGCGCCAGCAGCTACCAGGGGGGAGACACTGAAGCTTTCTTT. Its translation is CASSYQGGDTEAFF.

This clonotype was seen at least ten times. CDR3 region: CASRPSFAPESIYF. CDR3 nucleotides: TGTGCCAGCAGGCCCTCTTTTGCCCCGGAATCCATATATTTT. The chain has TRBV6-1 and TRBJ1-3; the D is unclear. CDR3 length equals 14 residues. The V and J ends lost 6 bases and 11 bases respectively, with 20 bases between them. Germline V gives CDR1 MNHNS, CDR2 SASEGT.

The rearrangement uses TRBV29-1 and TRBJ1-1; no reliable D call. The CDR3 runs 10 residues. In germline, CDR1 is SQVTM, CDR2 ANQGSEA. V was pared by 4 bases and J by 6 bases, with 6 bases between. The CDR3 loop reads CSVGFAEAFF. In DNA, the CDR3 is TGCAGCGTTGGATTTGCTGAAGCTTTCTTT.

This chain connects TRBV30 to TRBJ1-5; D is unclear. V dropped 2 bases and J dropped 1 base, with 6 bases sitting between them. This CDR3 region has 13 residues. The germline V gene has CDR1 GTSNPN and CDR2 SVGIG (reference sequence). In nucleotides, the CDR3 is TGTGCCTGGAGTATGGAAAGCAATCAGCCCCAGCATTTT. Translating it yields CAWSMESNQPQHF.

This clonotype was counted many times. The chain is built from TRBV7-2 and TRBJ2-5, with 9 bases aligning to TRBD2. Germline V gives CDR1 SGHTA, CDR2 FQGNSA. V was pared by 3 bases and J by 4 bases, with 6 bases of the junction left unmatched. The CDR3 has 15 residues. CDR3 in DNA: TGTGCCAGCAGCTTTCAGCGGGGGGTTGGAGAGACCCAGTACTTC. Translation gives CASSFQRGVGETQYF.

The chain carries TRBV6-1 and TRBJ2-5; 9 positions agree with TRBD1. The CDR3 runs to 12 residues. Germline V lookup: CDR1 MNHNS, CDR2 SASEGT. V shed 9 bases, J shed 5 bases, and the junction held 4 bases outside the gene matches. CDR3 sequence reads: CASGQGMETQYF. CDR3 nucleotides: TGTGCCAGTGGACAGGGGATGGAGACCCAGTACTTC.